Listed here are 24 T cell receptor beta chains from one sample, sequenced in a study of blood T cell repertoires in COVID-19. Profiling relied on immunoSEQ multiplex PCR, and the TCRdb table lists in-frame clones only, not all of them. The profile shows 65,000 to 75,000 clones, about 81% of them singletons. What was sequenced was peripheral blood. These receptors all come from a man at least 80 years old with acute or convalescent COVID-19.

This chain joins TRBV3-1 (or the pseudogene TRBV3-2) and TRBJ2-1; 9 positions match TRBD2. Germline CDR1 and CDR2: LGHDT and YNNKEL (reference sequence). V gave up 1 base and J gave up 8 bases; unmatched junction bases: 9. This CDR3 contains 16 residues. DNA for the CDR3: TGTGCCAGCAGCCAAGGGATGGCTAGCGGGATGGATGAGCAGTTCTTC. This translates into CASSQGMASGMDEQFF.

This clone was picked up one time. This chain links TRBV30 with TRBJ2-5, with D possibly being TRBD2 (5 bases). Per germline, CDR1 GTSNPN and CDR2 SVGIG (reference sequence). The CDR3 has 12 amino acids. Trimming cost V 1 base and J 4 bases, with 7 bases left between them. DNA for the CDR3: TGTGCCTGGAGTGGGAGGCCAGAGACCCAGTACTTC. It specifies CAWSGRPETQYF.

This clone was counted between two and nine times. The J gene is TRBJ1-1, the V gene TRBV3-1 (or the pseudogene TRBV3-2), with D possibly matching TRBD1 (5 bases). V lost 0 bases to trimming and J lost 8 bases, with 7 bases between them. The CDR3 contains 12 residues. Germline V lookup: CDR1 LGHDT, CDR2 YNNKEL (reference sequence). Here the CDR3 reads CASSQETGEAFF. In nucleotides, the CDR3 is TGTGCCAGCAGCCAAGAAACAGGCGAAGCTTTCTTT.

The chain links TRBV5-6 to TRBJ2-7; D uncertain. V gave up 4 bases and J gave up 4 bases, with 9 bases separating them. The CDR3 runs 12 residues. Germline V gene sequence: CDR1 SGHDT, CDR2 YYEEEE. CDR3 in DNA: TGTGCCAGCAGCACTTCAAGTTACGAGCAGTACTTC. As protein: CASSTSSYEQYF.

The V and J genes are TRBV15 and TRBJ2-5, with 10 positions matching TRBD1. The CDR3 is 17 amino acids. Germline trimming cut 1 base from V and 3 bases from J; bases unmatched to any gene: 8. Germline V CDR1 and CDR2: LNHNV, YYDKDF (reference sequence). CDR3 loop: CATSRGWGGTGEETQYF. CDR3 in DNA: TGTGCCACCAGCAGAGGATGGGGGGGGACAGGGGAAGAGACCCAGTACTTC.

The chain employs TRBV7-2 and TRBJ1-1, with 7 bases fitting TRBD1. Germline lookup yields CDR1 SGHTA and CDR2 FQGNSA. J gave up 0 bases and V 8 bases, and 15 bases lay outside the gene matches. The CDR3 is 17 residues long. The CDR3 loop reads CASSGGGQRGMNTEAFF. The CDR3 DNA follows: TGTGCCAGCTCCGGGGGGGGACAGCGGGGCATGAACACTGAAGCTTTCTTT.

V gene TRBV6-6 combines with J gene TRBJ1-2; possibly TRBD1 for D (5 bases). Germline V gene sequence: CDR1 MNHNY, CDR2 SVGAGI (reference sequence). Trimming left V 3 bases short and J 8 bases short, with 16 bases between. The CDR3 has 14 amino acids. CDR3 sequence (DNA): TGTGCCAGCAGTTATCAGGGCCTTTCTCGAGGCTACACCTTC. Its translation is CASSYQGLSRGYTF.

This rearrangement joins TRBV19 to TRBJ1-5, with D possibly being TRBD1 (5 bases). Germline-derived CDR1 and CDR2 are LNHDA and SQIVND (reference sequence). The V end lost 4 bases, the J end lost 5 bases, and 18 bases lay between the germline ends. The CDR3 covers 16 residues. In DNA, the CDR3 is TGTGCCAGTAGTAGCTACAGGCCGCCTGGGGATCAGCCCCAGCATTTT. Translated, it gives CASSSYRPPGDQPQHF.

About this clone: The junction departs from germline at one end; a sequencing error may be responsible. The rearrangement joins TRBV7-3 to TRBJ2-1, with 11 nucleotides matching TRBD1. Germline loops: CDR1 SGHTA, CDR2 FQGTGA. The CDR3 length is 15 residues. The CDR3 reads CASSLLGQGGNEQFF. In DNA, the CDR3 is TGTGCCAGTAGCTTATTGGGACAGGGGGGGAATGAGCAGTTCTTC.

The chain combines TRBV9 with TRBJ1-1; 9 positions agree with TRBD1. J was trimmed by 5 bases and V by 3 bases; bases with no gene match: 8. The germline gives CDR1 SGDLS, CDR2 YYNGEE. The CDR3 is made up of 15 amino acids. In DNA, the CDR3 is TGTGCCAGCAGCGCGGGACAGGGTTCACTAACTGAAGCTTTCTTT. It translates to CASSAGQGSLTEAFF.

This chain connects TRBV7-2 to TRBJ2-3; TRBD2 matches at 9 bases. Germline values: CDR1 SGHTA, CDR2 FQGNSA. This CDR3 region has 15 residues. V trimming: 3 bases; J trimming: 3 bases; junction bases outside the gene matches: 4. The CDR3: CASSLQRGETDTQYF. The CDR3 DNA reads TGTGCCAGCAGCTTGCAGCGGGGGGAAACAGATACGCAGTATTTT.

The chain employs TRBV24-1 and TRBJ2-7; D is undetermined. Germline V gives CDR1 KGHDR, CDR2 SFDVKD. The CDR3 contains 13 residues. V lost 9 bases to trimming and J lost 6 bases, with 17 bases between them. This chain's CDR3 is CATGLWSRGEQYF. The CDR3 nucleotides are TGTGCCACCGGGTTGTGGTCTCGCGGCGAGCAGTACTTC.

The chain is built from TRBV6-5 and TRBJ2-3; possible D gene TRBD1, 6 bases. CDR3 size: 15 residues. CDR1 MNHEY and CDR2 SVGAGI come from the germline V gene. V was clipped by 5 bases and J by 0 bases, with 12 bases between them. In nucleotides, the CDR3 is TGTGCCAGCAGTCTACAGGGAACTAGCACAGATACGCAGTATTTT. This translates into CASSLQGTSTDTQYF.

The rearrangement links TRBV6-5 to TRBJ1-2; a weak D match, TRBD1 (6 bases). The ends were cut back, 8 bases at V and 0 bases at J, with 13 bases in the middle. Germline CDR1 and CDR2: MNHEY and SVGAGI. There are 14 residues in the CDR3. The CDR3 sequence: CASGGGAANYGYTF. The CDR3 region has the DNA TGTGCCAGCGGAGGGGGGGCGGCTAACTATGGCTACACCTTC.

The chain employs TRBV21-1 and TRBJ1-5. TRBV21-1 is marked as a pseudogene. The CDR3 totals 16 residues. The CDR3: CASSKRNSRLNQPQHF. The CDR3 bases are TGTGCCAGCAGCAAAAGGAATAGTAGACTCAATCAGCCCCAGCATTTT.

This sequence joins TRBV10-3 and TRBJ2-5; 9 bases are a match to TRBD1. Germline V lookup: CDR1 ENHRY, CDR2 SYGVKD. The CDR3 spans 15 residues. V gave up 6 bases and J gave up 5 bases; unmatched junction bases: 10. The CDR3 nucleotides read TGTGCCATCAGCCTAGACAGGGGGACTATCGAGACCCAGTACTTC. Its translation is CAISLDRGTIETQYF.

J is TRBJ2-5 and V is TRBV20-1, with D hard to call. Trimming cost V 3 bases and J 5 bases, with 4 bases left between them. CDR1 is DFQATT, CDR2 SNEGSKA, per germline (reference sequence). This CDR3 contains 10 residues. The CDR3 DNA is TGCAGTGCTAGCTACGAGACCCAGTACTTC. As protein: CSASYETQYF.

The rearrangement uses TRBV30 and TRBJ1-4, with D possibly being TRBD1 (6 bases). Germline CDR1 GTSNPN, CDR2 SVGIG (reference sequence). The CDR3 runs to 14 residues. V was shortened by 0 bases and J by 7 bases, with 12 bases between the two germline ends. CDR3 protein: CAWSVGRGREKLFF. In DNA form, the CDR3 reads TGTGCCTGGAGTGTAGGCAGGGGACGTGAAAAACTGTTTTTT.

The V and J genes are TRBV7-8 and TRBJ2-2, with D uncertain. V lost 2 bases, J lost 6 bases, and 4 bases lay in between. The CDR3 is 12 residues long. Germline lookup yields CDR1 SGHVS and CDR2 FQNEAQ. CDR3 in amino acids: CASSLSPGELFF. The CDR3 region has the DNA TGTGCCAGCAGCTTAAGCCCCGGGGAGCTGTTTTTT. Full variable domain (outside the CDR3, taken from reference TRBV7-8 and TRBJ2-2): GAGVSQSPRYKVAKRGQDVALRCDPISGHVSLFWYQQALGQGPEFLTYFQNEAQLDKSGLPSDRFFAERPEGSVSTLKIQRTQQEDSAVYLCASSLSPGELFFGEGSRLTVL.

The chain uses TRBV27 and TRBJ1-6; perhaps TRBD1 as D (6 bases). Germline assignment: CDR1 MNHEY and CDR2 SMNVEV (reference sequence). With 5 bases removed from V and 11 bases from J, the gap between germline ends came to 19 bases. The CDR3 is made up of 15 amino acids. CDR3 sequence (DNA): TGTGCCAGCAGTCCCCCCCCGACAGGCTGGGCACCCCTCCACTTT. Translated, it gives CASSPPPTGWAPLHF.

This clone was observed a few times. CDR3 in amino acids: CASSLSANQPQHF. CDR3 DNA sequence: TGTGCCAGCAGTTTGAGTGCGAATCAGCCCCAGCATTTT. The chain combines TRBV12-3 or TRBV12-4 with TRBJ1-5; no reliable D call. This CDR3 has 13 residues. Deletions cut 3 bases from V and 4 bases from J, with 7 bases between.

The V and J genes are TRBV5-4 and TRBJ1-2; 8 bases line up with TRBD1. Germline CDR1 and CDR2: SGHNT and YYREEE (reference sequence). V lost 0 bases, J lost 0 bases, and 4 bases stayed unmatched. This CDR3 contains 16 residues. In DNA form, the CDR3 reads TGTGCCAGCAGCTTGGATCAGGGGGCGGCTAACTATGGCTACACCTTC. It encodes CASSLDQGAANYGYTF.

The genes are TRBV20-1 and TRBJ1-5; D unclear. Deletions cut 3 bases from V and 1 base from J, with 13 bases between. This CDR3 comprises 15 residues. Germline V gives CDR1 DFQATT, CDR2 SNEGSKA (reference sequence). CDR3 DNA sequence: TGCAGTGCTAGTAGGGCGGGAGGGAGCAATCAGCCCCAGCATTTT. Residues: CSASRAGGSNQPQHF.

V usage is TRBV18 and J usage is TRBJ2-7, with a tentative D call TRBD2 (5 bases). V lost 1 base and J lost 5, with 6 bases in between. The CDR3 length is 12 residues. Germline CDR1 is KGHSH and CDR2 is LQKENI. In DNA, the CDR3 is TGTGCCAGCTCACCACGGGGAGACGAGCAGTACTTC. It yields the protein CASSPRGDEQYF.